This TCR beta chain was found in a study of response to subunit inactivated influenza vaccine. Study results and limitations: Authors suggested that a seasonal influenza vaccination recruits few new T cells each time.

Using its own MiXCR run on the RT-PCR reads, TCRdb lists one record per CDR3 protein. The repertoire holds approximately 530,000 distinct CDR3 sequences, 10% to 15% seen once, with about an eighth in the top ten. In the case of this clonotype: Its antigen remains unknown.

Here the sequenced sample was PBMCs from blood, taken 45 days after vaccination. The clonotype originates from a man aged 45 to 65 who received an inactivated influenza vaccine.

The CDR3 is CASSGRGEAFF. The CDR3 coding sequence is TGCGCCAGCAGCGGCAGGGGTGAAGCTTTCTTT. This sequence joins TRBV5-1 and TRBJ1-1; tentative D call: TRBD1 (6 bases). The CDR3 length is 11 residues. Germline-derived CDR1 and CDR2 are SGHRS and YFSETQ. Trimming left V 4 bases short and J 7 bases short, with 8 bases between.